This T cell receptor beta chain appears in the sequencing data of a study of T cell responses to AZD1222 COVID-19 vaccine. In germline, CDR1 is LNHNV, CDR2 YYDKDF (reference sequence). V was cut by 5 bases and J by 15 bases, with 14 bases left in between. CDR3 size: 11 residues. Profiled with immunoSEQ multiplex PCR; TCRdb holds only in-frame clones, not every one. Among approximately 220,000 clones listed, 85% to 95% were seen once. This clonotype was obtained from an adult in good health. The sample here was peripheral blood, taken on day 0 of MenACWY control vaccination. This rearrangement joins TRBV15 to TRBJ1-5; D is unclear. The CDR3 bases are TGTGCCACCAGCGGATACAAGGCCCTGCATTTT. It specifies CATSGYKALHF.